A selection of T cell receptor beta chains follows, all from one sample in a study of blood T cell repertoires in COVID-19. Assay: immunoSEQ multiplex PCR; the TCRdb copy retains only in-frame clones and omits some. Of some 130,000 clones in the sample, less than 90% were seen once. The specimen was peripheral blood. These receptors were obtained from a man in his sixties or seventies with acute or convalescent COVID-19. CDR3s include the opening cysteine and the closing phenylalanine or tryptophan. Each record gives: J gene, clone size, V gene, D gene, CDR3 protein, CDR3 DNA. D genes are given only for firm matches. Clone size is not always given. Where it is, it says once, few, many or a class for expanded clones.

>TRBJ2-7|NA|TRBV15|NA
CATSREGGAGYYEQYF
TGTGCCACCAGCAGAGAGGGGGGGGCAGGTTATTACGAGCAGTACTTC
>TRBJ1-2|NA|TRBV5-1|NA
CASSFRDSRGYGYTF
TGCGCCAGCAGCTTTCGGGACTCACGGGGCTATGGCTACACCTTC
>TRBJ1-1|NA|TRBV5-5|TRBD1
CASSFQTGGNTEAFF
TGTGCCAGCAGCTTCCAGACAGGGGGGAACACTGAAGCTTTCTTT
>TRBJ2-5|NA|TRBV7-9|NA
CASSSPSGGRETQYF
TGTGCCAGCAGCTCACCTTCGGGGGGCCGAGAGACCCAGTACTTC
>TRBJ2-7|NA|TRBV12-3/TRBV12-4|NA
CASSFGAPREQYF
TGTGCCAGCAGTTTTGGGGCGCCGCGAGAGCAGTACTTC
>TRBJ1-2|NA|TRBV21-1|NA
CASSKRIAGAYGYTF
TGTGCCAGCAGCAAAAGAATTGCGGGTGCCTATGGCTACACCTTC
>TRBJ2-1|few|TRBV18|TRBD2
CASSGLAGEGFF
TGTGCCAGCTCAGGACTAGCGGGGGAAGGATTCTTC
>TRBJ2-2|once|TRBV10-3|NA
CAISIEANTGELFF
TGTGCCATCAGTATCGAGGCGAACACCGGGGAGCTGTTTTTT
>TRBJ2-7|NA|TRBV20-1|NA
CSARGGRGQYF
TGCAGTGCTAGAGGGGGCCGCGGGCAGTACTTC
>TRBJ2-3|NA|TRBV10-3|NA
CAISQVGGRTDTQYF
TGTGCCATCAGTCAGGTGGGGGGGCGAACAGATACGCAGTATTTT
>TRBJ2-2|NA|TRBV19|TRBD2
CASQRGGRSGELFF
TGTGCCAGCCAGCGGGGGGGCCGTAGCGGGGAGCTGTTTTTT
>TRBJ2-6|NA|TRBV3-1/TRBV3-2|TRBD2
CASSLLASSSGANVLTF
TGTGCCAGCAGCTTACTAGCGTCTAGCTCTGGGGCCAACGTCCTGACTTTC
>TRBJ2-7|NA|TRBV4-1|NA
CASSQVSTETYEQYF
TGCGCCAGCAGCCAAGTCTCTACAGAAACTTACGAGCAGTACTTC
>TRBJ1-6|NA|TRBV3-1/TRBV3-2|NA
CASSSDPSGPLHF
TGTGCCAGCAGCTCGGATCCGTCGGGGCCCCTCCACTTT
>TRBJ1-4|NA|TRBV9|NA
CASSVEGSTNEKLFF
TGTGCCAGCAGCGTAGAGGGGTCAACTAATGAAAAACTGTTTTTT
>TRBJ1-2|NA|TRBV11-2|NA
CASSVGLKADGYTF
TGTGCCAGCAGCGTTGGACTCAAGGCAGATGGCTACACCTTC
>TRBJ2-5|NA|TRBV5-5|NA
CASSEEPRMETQYF
TGTGCCAGCAGCGAGGAGCCAAGGATGGAGACCCAGTACTTC
>TRBJ2-1|NA|TRBV11-1|TRBD1
CASSLGQGILYNEQFF
TGTGCCAGCAGCTTGGGACAGGGGATCTTGTACAATGAGCAGTTCTTC
>TRBJ2-3|NA|TRBV5-1|TRBD2
CASSLVAGGPLSTDTQYF
TGCGCCAGCAGCTTGGTTGCGGGGGGCCCCCTTTCGACAGATACGCAGTATTTT
>TRBJ2-7|NA|TRBV7-6|TRBD1
CASSSDRGDEQYF
TGTGCCAGCAGCTCAGACAGGGGGGACGAGCAGTACTTC
>TRBJ2-5|NA|TRBV12-5|TRBD2
CASGLAASGLAGGRRLETQYF
TGTGCTAGTGGTTTGGCAGCATCGGGACTAGCGGGGGGGAGAAGGTTGGAGACCCAGTACTTC
>TRBJ1-4|NA|TRBV9|NA
CASSPSTGVEKLFF
TGTGCCAGCAGCCCTTCAACCGGGGTTGAAAAACTGTTTTTT
>TRBJ2-7|NA|TRBV5-1|TRBD1
CASRKPGQGNYAEQYF
TGCGCCAGCAGGAAGCCGGGACAGGGAAATTACGCCGAGCAGTACTTC
>TRBJ1-4|NA|TRBV27|NA
CASFPISPYRHSTNEKLFF
TGTGCCAGCTTCCCCATCTCCCCGTACAGGCATTCAACTAATGAAAAACTGTTTTTT
>TRBJ2-1|NA|TRBV5-1|TRBD2
CASSLAGGGANEQFF
TGCGCCAGCAGCTTGGCGGGCGGGGGGGCGAATGAGCAGTTCTTC
>TRBJ2-1|NA|TRBV9|NA
CASSPRGEMNEQFF
TGTGCCAGCAGCCCACGCGGGGAAATGAATGAGCAGTTCTTC
>TRBJ1-4|once|TRBV28|NA
CASSPPRGGNNEKLFF
TGTGCCAGCAGTCCACCGAGGGGGGGGAACAATGAAAAACTGTTTTTT
>TRBJ2-7|NA|TRBV18|TRBD2
CASSWTSGESYEQYF
TGTGCCAGCTCGTGGACTAGTGGAGAATCGTACGAGCAGTACTTC
>TRBJ2-7|NA|TRBV20-1|NA
CRPRGDYEQYF
TGCAGACCCCGCGGTGACTACGAGCAGTACTTC
>TRBJ1-2|NA|TRBV28|NA
CASFGGGPSRYYGYTF
TGTGCCAGCTTCGGGGGGGGCCCCTCAAGGTACTATGGCTACACCTTC
>TRBJ1-5|NA|TRBV19|NA
CASSATQGPQHF
TGTGCCAGTAGTGCCACACAGGGGCCCCAGCATTTT
>TRBJ2-2|NA|TRBV6-5|TRBD1
CASSPGQGAGELFF
TGTGCCAGCAGTCCAGGACAGGGGGCCGGGGAGCTGTTTTTT
>TRBJ2-5|NA|TRBV5-1|NA
CASSPRVGGRVETQYF
TGCGCCAGCAGCCCCCGGGTTGGAGGGCGGGTGGAGACCCAGTACTTC
>TRBJ1-2|once|TRBV5-6|NA
CASSLGRGRSYGYTF
TGTGCCAGCAGCTTGGGAAGGGGAAGAAGCTATGGCTACACCTTC
>TRBJ2-7|NA|TRBV18|TRBD2
CASSPPGTSGGGEQYF
TGTGCCAGCTCACCACCGGGGACTAGCGGGGGTGGCGAGCAGTACTTC
>TRBJ2-7|NA|TRBV7-8|TRBD1
CASSLEQGGYSYEQYF
TGTGCCAGCAGCTTAGAACAGGGGGGCTACTCCTACGAGCAGTACTTC
>TRBJ1-3|once|TRBV5-1|NA
CASSLAGGNTIYF
TGCGCCAGCAGCTTGGCCGGTGGAAACACCATATATTTT